This TCR beta chain was profiled in a study of blood T cells in healthy people across ages (dated by TCRdb to between 2015 and 2017). For context, the study as a whole: Template switching captured roughly one uniquely barcoded TCR beta cDNA molecule per two T cells in model experiments. For two donors (one aged 18 to 30 and one aged 80 or older), the study analyzed two additional independent replicas of 1 million unique cDNA reads from the same blood draw. The donors were divided into four age groups: young (average around 17 years), middle-aged (about 39), aged (about 56) and long-lived (82). The study measured age-related changes in TCR beta repertoire diversity using deep sequencing normalized with unique cDNA molecular identifiers.

The roughly 39 donors, aged 6 to 90 years, were systemically healthy Caucasian individuals from Russia. Around 10 milliliters of peripheral blood were collected from each donor into EDTA-treated Vacutainer tubes. Ficoll-Paque density-gradient centrifugation was used to isolate PBMCs, with at least 7 million per sample. Total RNA, at least 5 micrograms per sample, was extracted from PBMCs with Trizol reagent. The percentages of naive CD45RAhigh/CD27high T cells were determined by flow cytometry on a PBMC aliquot from every donor. The method behind the library was 5' RACE. These reads were obtained on an Illumina HiSeq 2500. A second PCR of roughly 6 to 12 cycles was run with a J-beta primer mix and a sample-barcoded 5' primer. Each TCR beta cDNA molecule received a unique molecular identifier from a template-switch 5' adaptor carrying 12 random nucleotides. Each sample yielded at least 2.5 million CDR3-containing paired-end reads. All of the RNA was converted into first-strand cDNA using the Mint cDNA synthesis kit, with a TRBC-specific oligonucleotide serving as the primer. All cDNA was treated with uracil-DNA glycosylase and then went through a first 18-cycle PCR with the universal primers M1SS and BC2_uni_R. The authors' pipeline ran thus. For normalization, 1 million high-quality reads, each with a distinct molecular identifier, were randomly selected from each sample. Reads sharing molecular identifiers were discarded rather than binned into consensus sequences. MiTCR, with a Q25 quality threshold and the strictest error-elimination algorithm, was used for CDR3 identification, clonotype clustering and error correction. A nonparametric unseen species model with Euler transformation was used to estimate a lower bound on total TCR beta diversity. TCRdb reworked the public reads: Q25 trimming with fastp, MiXCR clone assembly, productive beta chains retained. Each CDR3 protein appears once, grouped with its most common genes and DNA. It is TCRdb's table, rather than the study itself, that gives the V and J calls and clone size. The sample table records a few hundred thousand distinct CDR3 sequences; about 25% of these occur just once. 3.6% of the sample is held by the ten biggest clonotypes.

Overall results and qualifications from the work: Since profiling was done on bulk unsorted PBMCs, naive and antigen-experienced compartments could not be conclusively compared. Estimates of total diversity based on one million sequenced T cells were considered lower bounds and underestimates. As age increased, observed TCR beta diversity per million T cells dropped in a roughly linear way, and a significant reduction was already evident by age 40. Observed TCR beta diversity correlated strongly with the percentage of naive T cells measured by flow cytometry. Compared with the aged group, more naive CD4+ T cells, fewer expanded clones and increased TCR diversity were shown by the long-lived group, suggesting age selection. The CMV infection status of donors was not known, potentially confounding age-related changes in expanded clonotypes.

V loses 2 bases of germline sequence and J loses 10 bases, and the interval between the two ends is 20 bases. From its cysteine to its phenylalanine, the CDR3 spans 15 amino acids. Solely the CDR3 DNA is kept, with 45 bases framed from the first base. CDR1 SGHAT and CDR2 FQNNGV are derived from the germline V gene. Remarks on this clonotype: This receptor's antigen is unknown. No qualities accompany the bases; no much larger clone lies one base away.

This sample also appeared in a second study, on T cells of mothers and their children. As the second paper documents: The donors were nine systemically healthy Caucasian individuals, made up of three mothers and their six children. cDNA synthesis consumed the entire amount of extracted RNA, loaded at around 1.5 ug RNA in each 15 ul reaction. In the second PCR, the M1S primer introduced both the sample barcodes and 2-4 random nucleotides. Over 8.5 million TCR beta CDR3 reads came from each mother, compared with some 3.1 million reads from each child. Thymic selection shapes the output of TCR recombination in a similar way in related and unrelated pairs, and inherited differences have a minor effect. Related mother-child pairs always showed normalized repertoire overlap that was slightly higher than in unrelated mother-child pairs, though the difference was never significant. No persistent microchimeric T cell clones were detected, at a sensitivity of about 100 clones per million clonotypes. The study used deep NGS to compare TCR beta repertoires of mothers and children, seeking features distinguishing related mother-child pairs from unrelated individuals. Mothers averaged roughly 40 +/- 4 years of age and children averaged around 10 +/- 4 years. After adapter ligation was performed with NEBNext reagents, the libraries were sequenced on an Illumina HiSeq 2000 with 100+100 nt paired-end reads. To avoid cross-contamination, the mother libraries and the child libraries were prepared a month apart and sequenced in separate runs. For each donor, between about 500,000 and 2,100,000 distinct TCR beta clonotypes were identified. Naive TCR beta clonotypes were estimated from low-frequency clonotypes matched to each donor's FACS-determined naive share, without sorting.

The sample was blood. The chain was built from TRBV11-2 and TRBJ1-1, with TRBD1 tentatively as D gene (5 bases match). The TCR was taken from a boy aged 2 to 9 in good health. The DNA reads TGTGCCAGCAGCTTATACCCGTTGGGGCAGTCGTCAGCTTTCTTT. This sequence encodes CASSLYPLGQSSAFF.